These T cell receptor beta chains were read from a single sample in a study of PD-1 blockade in mismatch repair-deficient tumors. These TCRs' antigens remain unknown. The assay was immunoSEQ multiplex PCR, and TCRdb's table has in-frame clones only and misses some. The sample includes approximately 13,000 clones, approximately 81% of them seen just once. Sequenced here: cells cultured in vitro, sampled from a patient treated with pembrolizumab. These receptors were obtained from an adult with mismatch repair-deficient cancer. The conserved cysteine and the conserved F or W are not part of the CDR3 here. Each record gives: V gene, J gene, CDR3 protein.

TRBV28	TRBJ1-5	ASSATGRGGFYQPQH
TRBV30	TRBJ2-6	AWKPRGRVLAGANVLT
TRBV29-1	TRBJ1-1	SAGTGNTEAF
TRBV27	TRBJ1-2	ASSWTPSYNGYT
TRBV6-6	TRBJ2-2	ASSKTGENTGELF
TRBV7-2	TRBJ1-1	ASSNQSMLNTEAF
TRBV5-1	TRBJ2-7	ASSLGDQLAYEQY
TRBV9	TRBJ2-1	ASSVAAGAAYNEQF
TRBV11-2	TRBJ2-3	ASSSGIPDDASTDTQY
TRBV18	TRBJ2-7	ASSPSTGIDEQY
TRBV5-1	TRBJ2-5	ASSLEVGPRETQY
TRBV6-5	TRBJ2-1	ASSFDVEQF
TRBV4-2	TRBJ1-4	ASSQVIGRSEKLF
TRBV11-2	TRBJ1-1	ASSLDSYTEAF
TRBV15	TRBJ1-4	ATEGANEKLF
TRBV27	TRBJ2-1	ASMGQGYNEQF
TRBV7-2	TRBJ2-7	ASSLGRDYEQY
TRBV6-5	TRBJ1-1	ASSGVRTEAF